Shown below are 8 T cell receptor beta chains from a single sample sequenced in a study of CD8 T cells in ankylosing spondylitis. Study-wide findings and caveats: Fewer than 10 highly homologous variants made up a TCR beta motif that seemed to typify ankylosing spondylitis blood.

TCRdb fed the 5' RACE reads into MiXCR, producing one record per CDR3 protein. This table holds some 800,000 distinct CDR3 sequences, approximately 10% found once. These TCRs are of unknown antigen specificity. Material for sequencing was blood, either unsorted or a sorted T cell fraction (not recorded which). These receptors all come from a male donor with ankylosing spondylitis.

The table lists this clonotype with many counts. The V gene is TRBV29-1, the J gene TRBJ2-2; D possibly corresponds to TRBD1 (5 bases). The germline CDR1 and CDR2 sequences are SQVTM and ANQGSEA. The CDR3 totals 14 residues. Trimming took off 4 bases at V and 1 base at J, with 10 bases between the two ends. The CDR3 sequence is CSVAHRLNTGELFF. The CDR3 DNA sequence: TGCAGCGTTGCTCACAGGCTGAACACCGGGGAGCTGTTTTTT.

This clonotype was detected only a few times. This chain joins TRBV3-1 and TRBJ1-2; 8 bases are shared with TRBD1. V was clipped by 3 bases and J by 8 bases; unmatched bases: 14. The CDR3 has 16 residues. CDR1 is LGHDT and CDR2 is YNNKEL in the germline V gene (reference sequence). The CDR3 loop reads CASSHSAGTGVRGYTF. In nucleotides, the CDR3 is TGTGCCAGCAGCCATTCCGCCGGGACAGGAGTTCGGGGCTACACCTTC.

The rearrangement links TRBV5-5 to TRBJ1-5; D remains unclear. The length of the CDR3 is 15 residues. In germline, CDR1 is SGHKS, CDR2 YYEKEE (reference sequence). V dropped 0 bases and J dropped 3 bases, with 10 bases sitting between them. CDR3 protein: CASSLAAIPNQPQHF. CDR3 bases: TGTGCCAGCAGCTTGGCGGCAATTCCCAATCAGCCCCAGCATTTT.

This clonotype was seen many times. The J gene is TRBJ2-2, the V gene TRBV29-1; 7 bases map to TRBD1. Germline values: CDR1 SQVTM, CDR2 ANQGSEA. V trimming: 2 bases; J trimming: 7 bases; junction bases outside the gene matches: 4. This CDR3 spans 13 amino acids. DNA for the CDR3: TGCAGCGTTGAACGAGGGGGCATCGGGGAGCTGTTTTTT. This gives the protein CSVERGGIGELFF.

This chain joins TRBV28 and TRBJ1-2; D ambiguous. The CDR3 totals 13 residues. Trimming shortened V by 3 bases and J by 3 bases, and 8 bases separated the two germline ends. Germline-derived CDR1 and CDR2 are MDHEN and SYDVKM. CDR3 nucleotide sequence: TGTGCCAGCAGTTTGGCGAGTGACTATGGCTACACCTTC. This encodes CASSLASDYGYTF.

This clonotype occurred a few times. The J gene is TRBJ2-2, the V gene TRBV20-1; D is tentatively TRBD1 or TRBD2 (5 bases each). Germline loops: CDR1 DFQATT, CDR2 SNEGSKA (reference sequence). The V and J ends lost 6 bases and 0 bases respectively, with 11 bases between them. This CDR3 contains 14 residues. CDR3 amino acids: CSAIGGPNTGELFF. For the CDR3, the DNA is TGCAGTGCCATTGGGGGTCCGAACACCGGGGAGCTGTTTTTT.

This clonotype was counted at least ten times. This chain connects TRBV6-2 or TRBV6-3 to TRBJ2-5; TRBD1 aligns across 7 bases. The germline CDR1 and CDR2 sequences are MNHEY and SVGEGT. CDR3 length: 15 residues. V lost 6 bases and J lost 0; bases outside the gene matches: 7. CDR3 amino acids: CASSPPGQHQETQYF. CDR3 coding DNA: TGTGCCAGCAGCCCACCGGGACAGCACCAAGAGACCCAGTACTTC.

The chain has TRBV28 and TRBJ2-1, with D uncertain. CDR3 length: 16 residues. V dropped 5 bases and J dropped 0 bases, with 14 bases sitting between them. The germline V gene encodes CDR1 MDHEN and CDR2 SYDVKM. CDR3 nucleotides: TGTGCCAGCAGTCCAAGCCTACCGCACTCCTACAATGAGCAGTTCTTC. It codes for CASSPSLPHSYNEQFF.